This record looks at one T cell receptor (beta chain) sequence and its context. Its antigen is unidentified. The sample belongs to a study of cytomegalovirus exposure and HLA in healthy donors. V was trimmed by 0 bases and J by 9 bases, leaving 18 bases between them. CDR3 length: 16 residues. The V gene's germline CDR1 is ENHRY and CDR2 SYGVKD. The PCR ran on 60 Vbeta and 13 Jbeta primers. Only in-frame clones appear in the TCRdb table, and some are missing; sequencing was by immunoSEQ multiplex PCR. The table for this sample gives around 200,000 clones. Study-level points and caveats: In a later analysis, TCR association rates varied by HLA locus: DRB1 most, HLA-C fewest. Compared with the roughly 700-donor mean, an Asian-associated ancestry cluster reportedly had fewer N-insertions, according to a later analysis. In an earlier analysis, in some 500 donors, most V segments appeared productive either ~90% or ~30% of the time. The likely origin of a cluster of highly shared sequence variants was a sequencing artifact.

The clonotype originates from a woman aged 30 to 39 in good health and CMV-seropositive. The V and J genes are TRBV10-3 and TRBJ1-5; TRBD1 is a possible D gene (5 bases). The material sequenced was PBMCs. The CDR3 DNA reads as TGTGCCATCAGTGAGTCCTCCCGGGGGAGGGTTGGGCCCCAGCATTTT. Translation gives CAISESSRGRVGPQHF.